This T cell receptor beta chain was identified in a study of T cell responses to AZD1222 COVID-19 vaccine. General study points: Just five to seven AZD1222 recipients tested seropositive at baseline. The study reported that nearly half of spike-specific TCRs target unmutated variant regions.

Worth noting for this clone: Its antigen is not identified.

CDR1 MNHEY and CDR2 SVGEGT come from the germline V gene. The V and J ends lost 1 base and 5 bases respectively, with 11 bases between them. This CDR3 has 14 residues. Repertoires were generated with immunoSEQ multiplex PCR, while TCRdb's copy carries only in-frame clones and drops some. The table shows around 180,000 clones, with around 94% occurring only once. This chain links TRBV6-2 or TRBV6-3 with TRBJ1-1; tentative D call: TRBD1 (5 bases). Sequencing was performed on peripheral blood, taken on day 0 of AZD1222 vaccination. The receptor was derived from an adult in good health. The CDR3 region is CASSYWGEGTEAFF. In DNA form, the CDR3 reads TGTGCCAGCAGTTACTGGGGCGAGGGGACTGAAGCTTTCTTT.